A selection of T cell receptor beta chains follows, all from one sample in a study of blood T cell repertoires in COVID-19. The repertoire was sequenced with immunoSEQ multiplex PCR; TCRdb's copy has only in-frame clones and lacks some. Among 170,000 or so clones listed, approximately 86% were seen once. The sample taken for sequencing was peripheral blood. These receptors originate from a man aged 50 or older with active or convalescent COVID-19. Both conserved end residues are part of each CDR3. The order of the fields is clone size, V gene, D gene, J gene, CDR3 DNA, CDR3 protein. D genes are given only for firm matches. Only part of the rows carry a size: once, few, many, or a class if the clone is expanded.

clone size: NA
V gene: TRBV6-6
D gene: NA
J gene: TRBJ1-5
CDR3 DNA: TGTGCCAGCAGTGGAGTCTTACTTAGCAATCAGCCCCAGCATTTT
CDR3 protein: CASSGVLLSNQPQHF

clone size: NA
V gene: TRBV2
D gene: TRBD1
J gene: TRBJ2-2
CDR3 DNA: TGTGCCAGCAGTGCCGGCTCACAGGGGGGGGAGCTGTTTTTT
CDR3 protein: CASSAGSQGGELFF

clone size: NA
V gene: TRBV5-6
D gene: NA
J gene: TRBJ1-2
CDR3 DNA: TGTGCCAGCAGCTTGGCTTTGGACACATACTATGGCTACACCTTC
CDR3 protein: CASSLALDTYYGYTF

clone size: once
V gene: TRBV19
D gene: TRBD2
J gene: TRBJ2-1
CDR3 DNA: TGTGCCAGTAGTATGGGACGGGAGGGCCATGAGCAGTTCTTC
CDR3 protein: CASSMGREGHEQFF

clone size: NA
V gene: TRBV7-2
D gene: NA
J gene: TRBJ1-5
CDR3 DNA: TGTGCCAGCAACCCTACGTTGGGGGGTCAGCCCCAGCATTTT
CDR3 protein: CASNPTLGGQPQHF

clone size: NA
V gene: TRBV19
D gene: NA
J gene: TRBJ2-1
CDR3 DNA: TGTGCCAGTAGTATAGTTACAGGGACGAATGAGCAGTTCTTC
CDR3 protein: CASSIVTGTNEQFF

clone size: NA
V gene: TRBV6-2/TRBV6-3
D gene: NA
J gene: TRBJ1-1
CDR3 DNA: TGTGCCAGCAGTTACCATGAGGCGCTTACTGAAGCTTTCTTT
CDR3 protein: CASSYHEALTEAFF

clone size: few
V gene: TRBV3-1/TRBV3-2
D gene: TRBD2
J gene: TRBJ2-5
CDR3 DNA: TGTGCCAGCAGCCATGGGAGGGGAGGACACCAAGAGACCCAGTACTTC
CDR3 protein: CASSHGRGGHQETQYF

clone size: NA
V gene: TRBV6-5
D gene: TRBD2
J gene: TRBJ2-1
CDR3 DNA: TGTGCCAGCCATCGGACTAGCGGGAGTGATGAGCAGTTCTTC
CDR3 protein: CASHRTSGSDEQFF

clone size: NA
V gene: TRBV6-5
D gene: TRBD1
J gene: TRBJ2-3
CDR3 DNA: TGTGCCAGCAGACGCCGGGACAGGGATATAGATACGCAGTATTTT
CDR3 protein: CASRRRDRDIDTQYF

clone size: NA
V gene: TRBV5-6
D gene: TRBD1
J gene: TRBJ1-1
CDR3 DNA: TGTGCCAGCAGCTATGGACAGGGAAGCACTGAAGCTTTCTTT
CDR3 protein: CASSYGQGSTEAFF

clone size: NA
V gene: TRBV19
D gene: NA
J gene: TRBJ1-6
CDR3 DNA: TGTGCCAGTAGTTCCCAGGGGACGAATTCACCCCTCCACTTT
CDR3 protein: CASSSQGTNSPLHF

clone size: NA
V gene: TRBV2
D gene: NA
J gene: TRBJ1-5
CDR3 DNA: TGTGCCAGCAGTGTAGGGGGCAATCAGCCCCAGCATTTT
CDR3 protein: CASSVGGNQPQHF

clone size: NA
V gene: TRBV5-1
D gene: NA
J gene: TRBJ2-5
CDR3 DNA: TGCGCCAGCTCCGGGACAACAGCCGGAGAGACCCAGTACTTC
CDR3 protein: CASSGTTAGETQYF

clone size: NA
V gene: TRBV28
D gene: TRBD2
J gene: TRBJ2-1
CDR3 DNA: TGTGCCAGCAGTTTACCAATAGCGGGCCGCTACAATGAGCAGTTCTTC
CDR3 protein: CASSLPIAGRYNEQFF

clone size: NA
V gene: TRBV4-1
D gene: NA
J gene: TRBJ2-3
CDR3 DNA: TGCGCCAGCAGCCAGCCGCGGGCCTCCCTCACTACAGATACGCAGTATTTT
CDR3 protein: CASSQPRASLTTDTQYF

clone size: few
V gene: TRBV6-6
D gene: NA
J gene: TRBJ2-3
CDR3 DNA: TGTGCCAGCAGTACCCGGGATACGCAGTATTTT
CDR3 protein: CASSTRDTQYF

clone size: NA
V gene: TRBV15
D gene: NA
J gene: TRBJ1-5
CDR3 DNA: TGTGCCACTAGACAGGAGTATAGCAATCAGCCCCAGCATTTT
CDR3 protein: CATRQEYSNQPQHF

clone size: NA
V gene: TRBV18
D gene: NA
J gene: TRBJ2-1
CDR3 DNA: TGTGCCAGCTCACGTCTAGGGTGGCTTGCCAGGGACAATGAGCAGTTCTTC
CDR3 protein: CASSRLGWLARDNEQFF

clone size: few
V gene: TRBV5-6
D gene: NA
J gene: TRBJ2-7
CDR3 DNA: TGTGCCAGCAGCCCCCTGGGCAGGGACTCCTACGAGCAGTACTTC
CDR3 protein: CASSPLGRDSYEQYF

clone size: NA
V gene: TRBV11-2
D gene: NA
J gene: TRBJ2-4
CDR3 DNA: TGTGCCAGCAGCTTAGGGCCGGGACTCCTTCATCCCAAAAACATTCAGTACTTC
CDR3 protein: CASSLGPGLLHPKNIQYF

clone size: NA
V gene: TRBV14
D gene: TRBD1
J gene: TRBJ2-1
CDR3 DNA: TGTGCCAGCAGCCAATTACGACAGGGGATTGTCAATGAGCAGTTCTTC
CDR3 protein: CASSQLRQGIVNEQFF

clone size: NA
V gene: TRBV15
D gene: TRBD2
J gene: TRBJ2-7
CDR3 DNA: TGTGCCACCAGCAGACGTCGGGGGGAGCACTACGAGCAGTACTTC
CDR3 protein: CATSRRRGEHYEQYF

clone size: many
V gene: TRBV9
D gene: NA
J gene: TRBJ2-3
CDR3 DNA: TGTGCCAGCAGCGACGGGACTAGCACAGATACGCAGTATTTT
CDR3 protein: CASSDGTSTDTQYF

clone size: NA
V gene: TRBV7-6
D gene: TRBD2
J gene: TRBJ2-2
CDR3 DNA: TGTGCCAGCAGCTTAGATAGTCTAGCGGTTGGGGAGCTGTTTTTT
CDR3 protein: CASSLDSLAVGELFF

clone size: NA
V gene: TRBV4-2
D gene: NA
J gene: TRBJ2-2
CDR3 DNA: TGTGCCAGCAGCGAAGCAGCCGGAGCGGGCACCGGGGAGCTGTTTTTT
CDR3 protein: CASSEAAGAGTGELFF

clone size: NA
V gene: TRBV28
D gene: TRBD1
J gene: TRBJ2-3
CDR3 DNA: TGTGCCAGCAGTTTAGAGGGGGCCACAGATACGCAGTATTTT
CDR3 protein: CASSLEGATDTQYF

clone size: NA
V gene: TRBV6-5
D gene: NA
J gene: TRBJ1-2
CDR3 DNA: TGTGCCAGCAGTAGGACAGTGGGCTATGGCTACACCTTC
CDR3 protein: CASSRTVGYGYTF

clone size: NA
V gene: TRBV10-3
D gene: NA
J gene: TRBJ2-2
CDR3 DNA: TGTGCCATCAGTCAAATCTTGACTATCAGCGCGAACACCGGGGAGCTGTTTTTT
CDR3 protein: CAISQILTISANTGELFF

clone size: NA
V gene: TRBV27
D gene: NA
J gene: TRBJ1-2
CDR3 DNA: TGTGCCAGCAGTCCCTCGGGGGGAAGAGGCTTAATCTATGGCTACACCTTC
CDR3 protein: CASSPSGGRGLIYGYTF

clone size: NA
V gene: TRBV30
D gene: TRBD2
J gene: TRBJ2-7
CDR3 DNA: TGTGCCTGGAAGTCCGGGGGGTACTACGAGCAGTACTTC
CDR3 protein: CAWKSGGYYEQYF

clone size: NA
V gene: TRBV6-5
D gene: TRBD1
J gene: TRBJ1-2
CDR3 DNA: TGTGCCAGCAGACGACAGGGGGCTGTCGATGGCTACACCTTC
CDR3 protein: CASRRQGAVDGYTF

clone size: NA
V gene: TRBV5-1
D gene: TRBD1
J gene: TRBJ2-7
CDR3 DNA: TGCGCCAGCACCCGGACCGACAGGGCCCACGAGCAGTACTTC
CDR3 protein: CASTRTDRAHEQYF

clone size: NA
V gene: TRBV4-1
D gene: NA
J gene: TRBJ1-5
CDR3 DNA: TGCGCCAGCAGCCGGGGGGACCAGCCCCAGCATTTT
CDR3 protein: CASSRGDQPQHF

clone size: NA
V gene: TRBV3-1/TRBV3-2
D gene: NA
J gene: TRBJ1-4
CDR3 DNA: TGTGCCAGCAGCCAAGATAGACGAGGTAATGAAAAACTGTTTTTT
CDR3 protein: CASSQDRRGNEKLFF

clone size: NA
V gene: TRBV4-3
D gene: TRBD1
J gene: TRBJ2-7
CDR3 DNA: TGCGCCAGCAGCCAGCGGACAGGGGGCATGTACGAGCAGTACTTC
CDR3 protein: CASSQRTGGMYEQYF

clone size: NA
V gene: TRBV6-1
D gene: NA
J gene: TRBJ1-2
CDR3 DNA: TGTGCCAGCAGTGAAGGAGGGGGGGCAGAATATGGCTACACCTTC
CDR3 protein: CASSEGGGAEYGYTF

clone size: NA
V gene: TRBV5-6
D gene: NA
J gene: TRBJ2-1
CDR3 DNA: TGTGCCAGCTCGGAAGCGGGTTCCTACAATGAGCAGTTCTTC
CDR3 protein: CASSEAGSYNEQFF

clone size: NA
V gene: TRBV28
D gene: TRBD2
J gene: TRBJ2-1
CDR3 DNA: TGTGCCAGCAGAAGGACTAGCGGGGGCCTTTACAATGAGCAGTTCTTC
CDR3 protein: CASRRTSGGLYNEQFF

clone size: NA
V gene: TRBV7-9
D gene: TRBD2
J gene: TRBJ2-3
CDR3 DNA: TGTGCCAGCAGCGGCAAGCGGGAGCTCCTGGGGGATACGCAGTATTTT
CDR3 protein: CASSGKRELLGDTQYF

clone size: NA
V gene: TRBV7-9
D gene: NA
J gene: TRBJ1-2
CDR3 DNA: TGTGCCAGCAGCCCATGGACAGAACTCCGCACCTTC
CDR3 protein: CASSPWTELRTF

clone size: NA
V gene: TRBV27
D gene: TRBD1
J gene: TRBJ2-3
CDR3 DNA: TGTGCCAGCAGTCTCTACAGGGGGCGCGGCACAGATACGCAGTATTTT
CDR3 protein: CASSLYRGRGTDTQYF